This T cell receptor beta chain is from a study of T cell responses to AZD1222 COVID-19 vaccine. Measured with immunoSEQ multiplex PCR; TCRdb has only the in-frame clones, and not every one. The table includes around 130,000 clones, 87% detected once. Trimming took 6 bases from V and 5 from J, leaving 13 bases between them. The CDR3 totals 14 residues. Germline lookup yields CDR1 MGHRA and CDR2 YSYEKL. This chain links TRBV4-1 with TRBJ2-2; D gene uncertain. This clonotype originated in an adult in good health. The specimen was peripheral blood, collected on day 0 of AZD1222 vaccination. In DNA, the CDR3 is TGCGCCAGCAGTCCGAACACCAGAACCGGGGAGCTGTTTTTT. Encoded protein: CASSPNTRTGELFF.